This T cell receptor (beta chain) is from a study of blood T cell repertoires in COVID-19. In the study overall: Italy, Spain and the United States were the sources of the convalescent and acute COVID-19 samples. T cells, B-cell-depleted T cells, or PBMCs supplied cDNA or gDNA.

TCRdb's table, derived via immunoSEQ multiplex PCR, lists solely in-frame clones and lacks some. The table has roughly 180,000 clones, 94% seen once. The CDR3 runs 13 residues. The V gene lost 6 bases and the J gene lost 5 bases, with 14 bases spanning the gap. Germline assignment: CDR1 SGHTA and CDR2 FQGNSA. This clonotype originated in a man aged 25 to 40 with COVID-19, enrolled during active disease. The sequenced sample was peripheral blood. This chain joins TRBV7-2 and TRBJ2-7; D is unclear. CDR3 DNA: TGTGCCAGCAGACAAACGGGTTTGGACGAGCAGTACTTC. Its translation is CASRQTGLDEQYF.